This T cell receptor (beta chain) was retrieved from a study of cytomegalovirus exposure and HLA in healthy donors. The germline CDR1 and CDR2 sequences are SQVTM and ANQGSEA. The CDR3 is 13 amino acids. V shed 6 bases and J 0 bases; nucleotides not matched to a gene: 2. Overall study results and limits: Later analysis found that TCR beta chains associated with HLA were more clonally expanded than other, equally common chains. In a later analysis, specific HLA alleles were associated with approximately 17,000 TCR beta sequences at a 0.05 false discovery rate.

Worth noting for this clone: Its antigen is still unknown.

PCR primers comprised 60 Vbeta and 13 Jbeta primers. Sequenced by immunoSEQ multiplex PCR; TCRdb stores in-frame clones only, minus some. The specimen's table records 150,000 to 200,000 clones. This receptor was taken from a woman aged 60-75 years in good health and CMV-seronegative. The sequencing sample was made of PBMCs. V gene TRBV29-1 combines with J gene TRBJ2-1, with 7 bases matching TRBD2. Written as DNA, the CDR3 is TGCAGCGTCTGGGGGGGCTCCTACAATGAGCAGTTCTTC. Translated, it gives CSVWGGSYNEQFF.